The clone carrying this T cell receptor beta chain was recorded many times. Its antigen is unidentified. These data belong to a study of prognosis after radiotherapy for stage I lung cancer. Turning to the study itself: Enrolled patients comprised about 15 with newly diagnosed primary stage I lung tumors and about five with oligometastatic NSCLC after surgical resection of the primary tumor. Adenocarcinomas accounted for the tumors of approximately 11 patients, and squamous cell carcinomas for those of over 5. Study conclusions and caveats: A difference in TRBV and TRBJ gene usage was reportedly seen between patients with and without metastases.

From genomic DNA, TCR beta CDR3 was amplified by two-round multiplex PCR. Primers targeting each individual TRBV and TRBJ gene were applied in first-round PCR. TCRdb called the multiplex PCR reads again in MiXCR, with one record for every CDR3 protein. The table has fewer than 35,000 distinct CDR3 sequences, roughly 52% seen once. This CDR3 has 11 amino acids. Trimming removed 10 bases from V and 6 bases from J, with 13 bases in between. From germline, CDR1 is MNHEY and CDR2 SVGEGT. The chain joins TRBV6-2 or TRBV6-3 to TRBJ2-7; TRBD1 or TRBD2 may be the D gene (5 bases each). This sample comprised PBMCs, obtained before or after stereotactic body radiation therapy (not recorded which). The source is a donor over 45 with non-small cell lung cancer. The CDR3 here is CATRTGREQYF. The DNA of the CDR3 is TGTGCCACCCGAACGGGGCGCGAGCAGTACTTC.